What follows describes a single TCR beta chain. Its antigen is unknown. PCR was performed a second time for roughly 7 to 12 cycles using a sample-barcoded 5' primer and a J-beta primer mix. MiXCR was run by TCRdb on the 5' RACE reads, yielding one entry per CDR3 protein. The repertoire holds 700,000 to 900,000 distinct CDR3 sequences, with about a quarter as singletons. The data originate from a study of blood T cells in healthy people across ages. The study, taken as a whole, reports: PBMCs left unsorted prevented a conclusive naive versus antigen-experienced comparison.

The V gene's germline CDR1 is DFQATT and CDR2 SNEGSKA (reference sequence). The ends were cut back, 5 bases at V and 3 bases at J, with 16 bases in the middle. This CDR3 is 14 amino acids long. This same sample was also part of a study on T cells of mothers and their children. That work states: Second-round PCR products received sample barcodes and 2-4 random nucleotides from the M1S primer. Thymic selection molds TCR recombination products alike in related and unrelated pairs.

The clonotype comes from a boy between 10 and 17 years old in good health. Input material: blood. The chain links TRBV20-1 to TRBJ1-1; maybe TRBD1 (5 bases). Here the CDR3 reads CSAGPSPGDTEAFF. The CDR3 DNA follows: TGCAGTGCTGGCCCTTCCCCGGGGGACACTGAAGCTTTCTTT.